Listed here is a single T cell receptor beta chain. In germline, CDR1 is GTSNPN, CDR2 SVGIG (reference sequence). The CDR3 sequence is 15 residues long. V gave up 1 base and J gave up 4 bases; unmatched junction bases: 5. Libraries were prepared by immunoSEQ multiplex PCR; TCRdb keeps only in-frame clonotypes and omits some of them. The profile shows under 45,000 clones, 75% to 90% of them singletons. The source of the sample is a study of blood T cell repertoires in COVID-19. Study-level information: Both acute and convalescent COVID-19 samples were obtained from the United States, Italy and Spain.

This chain uses TRBV30 with TRBJ1-4, with 8 bases lining up with TRBD1. The sequenced sample was peripheral blood. This sequence was found in a middle-aged woman with acute or convalescent COVID-19. For the CDR3, the DNA is TGTGCCTGGAGTGGGAGGACAGGGAGTAATGAAAAACTGTTTTTT. Translating it yields CAWSGRTGSNEKLFF. The variable domain in full, completed from reference TRBV30 and TRBJ1-4, reads SQTIHQWPATLVQPVGSPLSLECTVEGTSNPNLYWYRQAAGRGLQLLFYSVGIGQISSEVPQNLSASRPQDRQFILSSKKLLLSDSGFYLCAWSGRTGSNEKLFFGSGTQLSVL.